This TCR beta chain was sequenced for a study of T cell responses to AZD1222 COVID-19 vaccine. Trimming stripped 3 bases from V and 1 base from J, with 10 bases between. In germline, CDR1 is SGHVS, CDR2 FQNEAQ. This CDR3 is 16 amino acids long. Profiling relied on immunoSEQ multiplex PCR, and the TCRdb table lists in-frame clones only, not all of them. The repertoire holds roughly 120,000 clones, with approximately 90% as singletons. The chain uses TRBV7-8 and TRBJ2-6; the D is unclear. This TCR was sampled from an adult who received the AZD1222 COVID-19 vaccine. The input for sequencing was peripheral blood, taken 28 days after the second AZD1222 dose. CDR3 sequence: CASSFQPHSGANVLTF. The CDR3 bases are TGTGCCAGCAGCTTCCAGCCCCATTCTGGGGCCAACGTCCTGACTTTC.